This T cell receptor (beta chain) was sequenced during a study of OX40 agonist ivuxolimab in advanced cancers. Study-wide context: Age averaged around 60 years (range roughly 23 to 80), and 82.7% were male. Whole-study findings and limits: The antigens recognized by the expanded peripheral T cells, that is their antigen specificity, were not determined. By week 6 at 0.1 to 3.0 mg/kg, blood CD4+ and CD8+ T cells had expanded clonally. Some patients who did not respond also had low normalized T-cell clonal expansion.

Notes on this clone: Its specificity is unknown.

Produced via immunoSEQ multiplex PCR; TCRdb's table is partial and in-frame only. The profile shows 15,000 to 20,000 clones, just over 70% of them singletons. The CDR3 loop spans 15 amino acids. The V gene end was trimmed by 3 bases and the J gene end by 3 bases; junction bases not matched to a gene: 4. CDR1 LNHNV and CDR2 YYDKDF come from the germline V gene (reference sequence). The receptor was isolated from an adult with an advanced solid tumor such as melanoma, head and neck, liver or kidney cancer. V usage is TRBV15 and J usage is TRBJ2-7; 11 bases are shared with TRBD2. The starting material was CD4+ or CD8+ T cells sorted from blood, obtained in a trial of the OX40 agonist ivuxolimab. The chain's CDR3 is CATSRPGTSGYEQYF. CDR3 nucleotides: TGTGCCACCAGCAGGCCCGGGACTAGCGGCTACGAGCAGTACTTC.